Below are 14 T cell receptor beta chains sequenced from a single sample in a study of monozygotic twins with inflammatory bowel disease. Following a re-call of the 5' RACE reads, TCRdb has one entry per CDR3 protein and lacks DNA. Its clone listing holds just over 300,000 distinct CDR3 sequences. Source material: blood. The receptors come from a human donor with ulcerative colitis or Crohn's disease, or a healthy co-twin of an affected twin (not recorded which).

The chain has TRBV18 and TRBJ2-3. Germline CDR1 reads KGHSH; CDR2 reads LQKENI. The CDR3 contains 12 residues. This CDR3 reads CASSRPKDTQYF.

The chain joins TRBV7-2 to TRBJ1-1; TCRdb outputs TRBD1, but without DNA this stays unchecked. Germline-derived CDR1 and CDR2 are SGHTA and FQGNSA. The length of the CDR3 is 17 residues. CDR3 sequence reads: CASSLGSRTGGSVEAFF.

The chain recombines TRBV6-6 with TRBJ2-2. Germline V CDR1 and CDR2: MNHNY, SVGAGI (reference sequence). This CDR3 contains 14 residues. CDR3 loop: CASSASRDTGELFF.

The chain is built from TRBV30 and TRBJ2-3; the TCRdb D gene call, TRBD2, has no DNA to confirm it. The CDR3 consists of 13 residues. From germline, CDR1 is GTSNPN and CDR2 SVGIG (reference sequence). The CDR3: CASSAGDTDTQYF.

This chain connects TRBV30 to TRBJ1-6; the TCRdb D gene call, TRBD1, has no DNA to confirm it. Looked up from germline, CDR1 is GTSNPN and CDR2 is SVGIG (reference sequence). The CDR3 length is 14 residues. This CDR3 reads CAWSGDRKNSPLHF.

The chain recombines TRBV12-3 or TRBV12-4 with TRBJ2-1; TCRdb indicates TRBD2, and absent DNA this call remains unverified. The CDR3 runs 15 residues. CDR3: CASSQTSGGANEQFF.

The rearrangement uses TRBV7-9 and TRBJ1-4; TCRdb calls TRBD1, which cannot be checked without DNA. The CDR3 runs 16 residues. Germline CDR1 SEHNR, CDR2 FQNEAQ (reference sequence). The chain's CDR3 is CASSLGGTATNEKLFF.

V and J are TRBV15 and TRBJ2-5; TCRdb returns TRBD1, unconfirmable since there is no DNA. The CDR3 is made up of 13 amino acids. Per the germline V gene, CDR1 is LNHNV and CDR2 is YYDKDF (reference sequence). The CDR3: CATERADQETQYF.

This rearrangement joins TRBV3-1 to TRBJ1-3; TCRdb selects TRBD1, and the lack of DNA leaves this call unchecked. This CDR3 comprises 15 residues. In germline, CDR1 is LGHDT, CDR2 YNNKEL (reference sequence). The chain's CDR3 is CASRSQGRLGNTIYF. Looking up the rest from reference TRBV3-1 and TRBJ1-3 gives the full variable domain: DTAVSQTPKYLVTQMGNDKSIKCEQNLGHDTMYWYKQDSKKFLKIMFSYNNKELIINETVPNRFSPKSPDKAHLNLHINSLELGDSAVYFCASRSQGRLGNTIYFGEGSWLTVV.

The chain employs TRBV7-8 and TRBJ1-5; checking the TCRdb D call of TRBD1 is not possible without DNA. CDR1 and CDR2 from the germline V gene are SGHVS and FQNEAQ. This CDR3 is built from 15 residues. The CDR3 here is CATRRGQGGNQPQHF. The whole variable domain, filled in from reference TRBV7-8 and TRBJ1-5, reads GAGVSQSPRYKVAKRGQDVALRCDPISGHVSLFWYQQALGQGPEFLTYFQNEAQLDKSGLPSDRFFAERPEGSVSTLKIQRTQQEDSAVYLCATRRGQGGNQPQHFGDGTRLSIL.

This chain connects TRBV6-2 or TRBV6-3 to TRBJ1-1; TCRdb calls TRBD1, which cannot be checked without DNA. The CDR3 has 14 residues. Per germline, CDR1 MNHEY and CDR2 SVGEGT. The CDR3 protein is CASSSRQGSTEAFF.

The chain recombines TRBV12-3 or TRBV12-4 with TRBJ2-2. This CDR3 region has 18 residues. This CDR3 is CASSQSPLGMRDTGELFF.

This sequence joins TRBV6-5 and TRBJ2-2; as DNA is missing, the TRBD1 call by TCRdb cannot be tested. Germline-derived CDR1 and CDR2 are MNHEY and SVGAGI. This CDR3 is 15 amino acids long. CDR3 protein: CASSYRPMGTGELFF.

The chain is built from TRBV13 and TRBJ2-2; TCRdb selects TRBD1, and the lack of DNA leaves this call unchecked. Germline CDR1 PRHDT, CDR2 FYEKMQ (reference sequence). This CDR3 is 14 amino acids long. The CDR3 sequence: CASSLEGPTGELFF.